This is a list of T cell receptor beta chains from one sample in a study of vaccination and CD4 T cells after COVID-19. No antigen has been assigned to these receptors. TCRdb reanalysed the PCR reads using MiXCR and keeps one entry per CDR3 protein. The data contain fewer than 15,000 distinct CDR3 sequences, approximately 40% of them seen just once; the ten biggest clones take up almost 9.5%. Sequencing was done on a sample of CD4+ T cells from blood, cultured in vitro. These receptors originate from a human donor who had recovered from COVID-19. Each CDR3 is given without its conserved first and last residue.

TRBJ1-2 TRBV28 ASSLQGASGYT
TRBJ2-5 TRBV5-1 ASSLGQVTQY
TRBJ2-7 TRBV10-3 AISHRLAGGYEQY
TRBJ1-2 TRBV19 ASSIEFRDRGLYGYT
TRBJ2-7 TRBV20-1 SATGGRNEQY
TRBJ1-5 TRBV7-2 ASSRFTGTANQPQH
TRBJ1-5 TRBV11-2 ASSLGGQGYQPQH
TRBJ1-5 TRBV6-1 ASSRSTGSSNQPQH
TRBJ2-1 TRBV5-1 ASSLTGGENEQF
TRBJ2-7 TRBV20-1 SARDRGQGQY
TRBJ1-6 TRBV18 ASSPGRNSPLH